This is a list of T cell receptor beta chains from one sample in a study of blood T cells in healthy people across ages. TCRdb used MiXCR to reprocess the 5' RACE reads, holding one entry per CDR3 protein. The profile covers over 1.5 million distinct CDR3 sequences, with less than 50% appearing a single time and roughly 2% taken by the ten largest. Material: blood. The receptors were sampled from a woman in her 40s in good health. Each CDR3 is given without its conserved first and last residue. A D gene is named only where the DNA matches it firmly.

D,J,V,CDR3
TRBD1,TRBJ2-1,TRBV10-3,AISEVAGTAYNEQF
NA,TRBJ2-5,TRBV18,ASSPTLQETQY
NA,TRBJ1-1,TRBV9,ASSIASGGEAF
NA,TRBJ1-2,TRBV27,ASSTGWGNYGYT
NA,NA,TRBV12-3/TRBV12-4,ASSARQRRETQY
NA,TRBJ2-5,TRBV12-3/TRBV12-4,ASRVTGQETQY
NA,NA,TRBV9,ASSVRPDEQY
NA,TRBJ2-3,TRBV11-2,ASSREDSTQY
NA,TRBJ1-5,TRBV9,ASSVGPDNQPQH
NA,TRBJ2-5,TRBV5-1,ASSLATGGAETQY
TRBD1,TRBJ1-2,TRBV7-9,ASSLARQGDQDGYT
TRBD1,TRBJ2-3,TRBV4-3,ASSQESTTGVVVYTQY
NA,TRBJ1-2,TRBV25-1,ASSERPAGVGYGYT
NA,TRBJ2-3,TRBV7-3,ASSLTLSSDTQY
NA,TRBJ2-7,TRBV6-2/TRBV6-3,ASRPSGRVTEQY
NA,TRBJ2-5,TRBV9,ASSADPGLLRQETQY
NA,TRBJ2-3,TRBV27,ASSIRGPHTDTQY
TRBD1,TRBJ1-1,TRBV25-1,ASSWTGANTEAF
NA,TRBJ2-2,TRBV25-1,ASSPYRVNTGELF
NA,TRBJ2-1,TRBV5-1,ASSPRDYNEQF
TRBD1,TRBJ1-4,TRBV20-1,SAKGQGEWEKLF
NA,TRBJ1-4,TRBV7-9,ASSLRETNEKLF
TRBD2,TRBJ2-5,TRBV6-5,ASSYAPGGAETQY
NA,TRBJ1-2,TRBV2,ASSEAGNGYT
NA,TRBJ1-5,TRBV6-5,ASSFYGGAQH
TRBD2,TRBJ2-7,TRBV28,ASSHTSGGPSYEQY
NA,TRBJ1-2,TRBV6-1,ATHAAGYGYT
NA,TRBJ1-2,TRBV15,ATSRQGTYGYT
TRBD2,TRBJ2-7,TRBV6-6,ASSSSGTSGVYEQY
NA,TRBJ2-2,TRBV6-5,ASSIQENTGELF
TRBD1,TRBJ2-1,TRBV4-2,ASSRGTGGQSEQF
NA,TRBJ1-5,TRBV15,ATSMVGNQPQH
NA,TRBJ2-3,TRBV7-2,ASSLAGLATDTQY
NA,TRBJ2-3,TRBV12-3/TRBV12-4,ASCESGGTDTQY
NA,TRBJ2-1,TRBV6-1,ASRTRDREQF
NA,TRBJ1-3,TRBV7-9,ASSPTRNTIY
NA,TRBJ1-2,TRBV20-1,SARAWDRENYGYT
NA,TRBJ2-7,TRBV6-5,ASSYGIPYEQY
NA,TRBJ2-7,TRBV6-2/TRBV6-3,ASSYSGGPRGSYEQY
TRBD1,TRBJ1-2,TRBV20-1,SARDRVGAGYT
NA,TRBJ2-7,TRBV25-1,ASHLRAYEQY
NA,TRBJ1-2,TRBV3-1,ASSQGSLYGYT
TRBD1,TRBJ1-1,TRBV7-8,ASSAPDRENTEAF
TRBD1,TRBJ1-1,TRBV5-1,ASSSSGGVGNTEAF
TRBD1,TRBJ2-1,TRBV6-2/TRBV6-3,ASTIKRQGSPYNEQF
NA,TRBJ1-2,TRBV12-3/TRBV12-4,ASTRTGGYT
NA,TRBJ2-7,TRBV28,ASSFLEKGSYEQY
NA,TRBJ2-7,TRBV28,ASSLSPGPYEQY
NA,TRBJ2-3,TRBV20-1,SAARQADTQY
NA,TRBJ2-4,TRBV4-1,ASSQAYGVLLGPFVQY
NA,TRBJ2-3,TRBV7-2,ASSPSAGTQY
TRBD1,TRBJ2-1,TRBV6-2/TRBV6-3,ASSYSNGQGWDNEQF
NA,TRBJ1-2,TRBV6-2/TRBV6-3,ASSRPRDGVENGYT